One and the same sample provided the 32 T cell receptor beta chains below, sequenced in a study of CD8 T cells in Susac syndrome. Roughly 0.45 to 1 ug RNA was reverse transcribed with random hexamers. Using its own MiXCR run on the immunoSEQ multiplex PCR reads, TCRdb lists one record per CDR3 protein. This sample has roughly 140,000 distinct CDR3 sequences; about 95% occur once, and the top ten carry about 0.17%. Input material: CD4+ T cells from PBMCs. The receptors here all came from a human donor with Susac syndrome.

The CDR3 spells CATKEQGSTDTQYF. DNA of the CDR3: TGTGCCACCAAGGAGCAGGGGAGCACAGATACGCAGTATTTT. V is TRBV24-1 and J is TRBJ2-3; weak D call: TRBD1 (6 bases). Germline V CDR1 and CDR2: KGHDR, SFDVKD. CDR3 length: 14 residues. V gave up 8 bases and J gave up 0 bases, with 11 bases separating them.

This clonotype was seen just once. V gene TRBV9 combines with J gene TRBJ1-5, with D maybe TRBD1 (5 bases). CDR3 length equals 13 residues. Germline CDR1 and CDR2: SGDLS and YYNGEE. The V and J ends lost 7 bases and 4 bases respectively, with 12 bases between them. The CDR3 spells CASSWDLNQPQHF. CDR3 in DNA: TGTGCCAGCTCTTGGGACTTAAATCAGCCCCAGCATTTT.

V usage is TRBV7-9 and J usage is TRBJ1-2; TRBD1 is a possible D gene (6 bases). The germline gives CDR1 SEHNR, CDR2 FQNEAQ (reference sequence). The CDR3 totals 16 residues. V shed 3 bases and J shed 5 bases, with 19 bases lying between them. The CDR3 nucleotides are TGTGCCAGCAGCTTGGACAGCCACCTGGTCCGATATGGCTACACCTTC. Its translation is CASSLDSHLVRYGYTF.

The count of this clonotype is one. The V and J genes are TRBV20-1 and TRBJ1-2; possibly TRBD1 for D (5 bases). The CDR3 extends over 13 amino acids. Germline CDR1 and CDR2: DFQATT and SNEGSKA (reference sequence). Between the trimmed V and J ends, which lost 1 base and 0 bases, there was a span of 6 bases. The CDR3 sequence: CSARAGTNYGYTF. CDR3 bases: TGCAGTGCTAGAGCAGGGACTAACTATGGCTACACCTTC.

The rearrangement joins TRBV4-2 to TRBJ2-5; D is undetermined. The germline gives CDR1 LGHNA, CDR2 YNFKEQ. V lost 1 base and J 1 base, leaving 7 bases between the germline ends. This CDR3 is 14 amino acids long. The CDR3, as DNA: TGTGCCAGCAGCCAAGTGCTGGGCCAAGAGACCCAGTACTTC. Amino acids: CASSQVLGQETQYF.

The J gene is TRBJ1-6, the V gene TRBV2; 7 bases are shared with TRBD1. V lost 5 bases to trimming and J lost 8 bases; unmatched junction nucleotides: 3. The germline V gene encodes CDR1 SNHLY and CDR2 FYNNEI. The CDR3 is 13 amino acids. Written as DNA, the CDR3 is TGTGCCAGCAGTAAGGGGGCGTATTCACCCCTCCACTTT. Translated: CASSKGAYSPLHF.

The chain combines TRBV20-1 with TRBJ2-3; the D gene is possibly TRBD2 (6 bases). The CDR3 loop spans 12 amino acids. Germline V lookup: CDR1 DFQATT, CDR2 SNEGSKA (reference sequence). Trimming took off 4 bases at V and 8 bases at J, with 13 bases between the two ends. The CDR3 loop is CSAMGGVVTQYF. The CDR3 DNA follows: TGCAGTGCTATGGGAGGTGTGGTTACGCAGTATTTT.

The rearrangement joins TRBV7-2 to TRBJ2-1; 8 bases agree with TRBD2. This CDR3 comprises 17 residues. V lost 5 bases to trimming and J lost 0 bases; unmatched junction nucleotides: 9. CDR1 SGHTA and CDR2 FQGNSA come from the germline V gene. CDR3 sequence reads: CASSPPRGGPSYNEQFF. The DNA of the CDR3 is TGTGCCAGCAGCCCCCCTCGCGGGGGGCCCTCCTACAATGAGCAGTTCTTC.

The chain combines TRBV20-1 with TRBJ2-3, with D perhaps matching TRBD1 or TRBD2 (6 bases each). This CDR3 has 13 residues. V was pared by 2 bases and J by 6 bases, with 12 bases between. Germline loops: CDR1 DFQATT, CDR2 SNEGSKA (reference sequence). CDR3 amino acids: CSARTTGADTQYF. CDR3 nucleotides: TGCAGTGCTAGAACAACGGGGGCCGATACGCAGTATTTT.

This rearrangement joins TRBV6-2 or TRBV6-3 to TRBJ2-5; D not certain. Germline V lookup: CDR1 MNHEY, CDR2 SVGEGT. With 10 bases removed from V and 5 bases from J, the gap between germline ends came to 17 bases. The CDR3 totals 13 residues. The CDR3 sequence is CATARRIMETQYF. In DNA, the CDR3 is TGTGCCACGGCCCGAAGGATTATGGAGACCCAGTACTTC.

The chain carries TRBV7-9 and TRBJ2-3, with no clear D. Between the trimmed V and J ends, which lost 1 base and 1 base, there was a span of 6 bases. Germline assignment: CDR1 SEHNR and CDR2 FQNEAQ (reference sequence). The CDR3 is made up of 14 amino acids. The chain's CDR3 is CASSLVWGTDTQYF. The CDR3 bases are TGTGCCAGCAGCTTAGTCTGGGGCACAGATACGCAGTATTTT.

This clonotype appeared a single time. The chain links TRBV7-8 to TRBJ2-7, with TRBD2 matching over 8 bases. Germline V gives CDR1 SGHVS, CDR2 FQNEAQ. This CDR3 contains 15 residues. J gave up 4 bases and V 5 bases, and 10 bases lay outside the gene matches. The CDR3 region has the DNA TGTGCCAGCAGCCCCTCGGACGGGAGGGGTTACGAGCAGTACTTC. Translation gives CASSPSDGRGYEQYF.

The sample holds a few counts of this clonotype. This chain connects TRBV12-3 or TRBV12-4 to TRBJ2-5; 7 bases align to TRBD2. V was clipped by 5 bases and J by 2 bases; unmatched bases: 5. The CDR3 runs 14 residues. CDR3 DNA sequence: TGTGCCAGCAGTCTCGGAGCGGGGCAAGAGACCCAGTACTTC. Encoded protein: CASSLGAGQETQYF.

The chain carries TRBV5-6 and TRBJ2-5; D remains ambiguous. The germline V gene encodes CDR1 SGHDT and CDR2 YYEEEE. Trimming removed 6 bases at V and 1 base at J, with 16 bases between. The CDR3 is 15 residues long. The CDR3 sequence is CASTASPRTQETQYF. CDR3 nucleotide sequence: TGTGCCAGCACCGCCTCCCCCAGAACCCAAGAGACCCAGTACTTC.

This CDR3 is CASSITANTGELFF. CDR3 sequence (DNA): TGCGCCAGCAGCATCACAGCGAACACCGGGGAGCTGTTTTTT. This sequence joins TRBV5-1 and TRBJ2-2; D not resolved. With 4 bases removed from V and 0 bases from J, the gap between germline ends came to 7 bases. Germline V gene lookup returns CDR1 SGHRS and CDR2 YFSETQ. The CDR3 runs to 14 residues.

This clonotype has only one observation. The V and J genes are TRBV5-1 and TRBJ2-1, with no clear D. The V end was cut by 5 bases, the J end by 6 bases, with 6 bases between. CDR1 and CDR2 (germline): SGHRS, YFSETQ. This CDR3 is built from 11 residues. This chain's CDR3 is CASRTVNEQFF. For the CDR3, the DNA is TGCGCCAGCAGAACAGTCAATGAGCAGTTCTTC.

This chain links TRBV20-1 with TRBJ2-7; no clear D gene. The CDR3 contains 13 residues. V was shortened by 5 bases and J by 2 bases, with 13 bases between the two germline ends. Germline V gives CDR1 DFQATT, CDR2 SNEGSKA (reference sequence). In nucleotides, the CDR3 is TGCAGTGCTCGCTTGAATTTCGCCTACGAGCAGTACTTC. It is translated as CSARLNFAYEQYF.

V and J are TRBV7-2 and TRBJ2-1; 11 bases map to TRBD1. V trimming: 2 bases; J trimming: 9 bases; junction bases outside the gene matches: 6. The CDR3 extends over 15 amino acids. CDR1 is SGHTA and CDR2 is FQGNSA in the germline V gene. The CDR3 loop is CASSLRGQGDAEQFF. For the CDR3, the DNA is TGTGCCAGCAGCTTAAGGGGACAGGGGGATGCTGAGCAGTTCTTC.

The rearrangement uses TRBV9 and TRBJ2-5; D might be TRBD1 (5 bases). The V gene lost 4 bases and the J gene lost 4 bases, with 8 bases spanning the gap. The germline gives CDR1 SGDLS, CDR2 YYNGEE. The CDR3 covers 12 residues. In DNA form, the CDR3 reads TGTGCCAGCAGCAGGGGAAGAGAGACCCAGTACTTC. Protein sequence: CASSRGRETQYF.

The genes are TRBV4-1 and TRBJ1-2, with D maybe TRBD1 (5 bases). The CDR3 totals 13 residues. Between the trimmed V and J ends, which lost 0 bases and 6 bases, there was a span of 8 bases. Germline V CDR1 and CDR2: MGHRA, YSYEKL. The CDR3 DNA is TGCGCCAGCAGCCAAGAAGGGACCAATGGCTACACCTTC. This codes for CASSQEGTNGYTF.

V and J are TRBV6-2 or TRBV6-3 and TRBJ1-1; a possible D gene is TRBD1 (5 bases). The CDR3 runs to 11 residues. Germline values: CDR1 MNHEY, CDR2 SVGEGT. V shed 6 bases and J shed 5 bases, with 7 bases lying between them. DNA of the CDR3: TGTGCCAGCAGAGGGGTAACTGAAGCTTTCTTT. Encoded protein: CASRGVTEAFF.

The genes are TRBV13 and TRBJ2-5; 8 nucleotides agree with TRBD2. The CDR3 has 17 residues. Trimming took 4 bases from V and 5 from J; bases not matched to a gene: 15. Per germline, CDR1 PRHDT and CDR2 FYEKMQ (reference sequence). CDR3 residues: CASSSQSRTSWGETQYF. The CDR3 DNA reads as TGTGCCAGCAGCTCCCAAAGTCGGACTAGCTGGGGGGAGACCCAGTACTTC. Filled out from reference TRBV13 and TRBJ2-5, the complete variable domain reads AAGVIQSPRHLIKEKRETATLKCYPIPRHDTVYWYQQGPGQDPQFLISFYEKMQSDKGSIPDRFSAQQFSDYHSELNMSSLELGDSALYFCASSSQSRTSWGETQYFGPGTRLLVL.

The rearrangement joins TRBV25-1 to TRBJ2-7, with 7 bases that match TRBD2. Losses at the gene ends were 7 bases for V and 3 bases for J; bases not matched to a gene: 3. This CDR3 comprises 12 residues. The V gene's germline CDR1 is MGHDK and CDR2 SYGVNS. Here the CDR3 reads CASTGRVYEQYF. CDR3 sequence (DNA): TGTGCCAGCACAGGGAGGGTCTACGAGCAGTACTTC.

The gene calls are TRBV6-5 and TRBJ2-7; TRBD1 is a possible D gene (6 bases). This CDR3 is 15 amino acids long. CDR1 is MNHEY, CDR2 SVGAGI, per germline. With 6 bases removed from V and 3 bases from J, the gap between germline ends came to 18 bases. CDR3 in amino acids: CASRPGHPTHYEQYF. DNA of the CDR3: TGTGCCAGCAGGCCGGGACACCCTACTCACTACGAGCAGTACTTC.

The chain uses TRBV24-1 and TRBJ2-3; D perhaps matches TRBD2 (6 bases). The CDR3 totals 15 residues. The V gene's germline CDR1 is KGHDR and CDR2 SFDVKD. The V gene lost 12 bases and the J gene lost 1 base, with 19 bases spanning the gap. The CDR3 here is CAPHVDAGRTDTQYF. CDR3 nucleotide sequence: TGTGCCCCCCATGTCGACGCGGGGCGCACAGATACGCAGTATTTT.

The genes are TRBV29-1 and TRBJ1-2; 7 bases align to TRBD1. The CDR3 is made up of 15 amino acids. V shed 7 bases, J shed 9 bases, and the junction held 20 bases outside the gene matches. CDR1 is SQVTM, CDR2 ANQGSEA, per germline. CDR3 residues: CSGIDRAEIYSRYTF. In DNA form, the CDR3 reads TGCAGCGGGATCGACAGGGCCGAAATCTATTCACGCTACACCTTC.

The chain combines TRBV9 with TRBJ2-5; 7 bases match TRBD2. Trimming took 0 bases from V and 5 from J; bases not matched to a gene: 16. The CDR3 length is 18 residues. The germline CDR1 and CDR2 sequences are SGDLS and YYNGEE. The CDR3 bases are TGTGCCAGCAGCGTAGCTCATCCTAGCGGCGGTCGCTGGGAGACCCAGTACTTC. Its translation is CASSVAHPSGGRWETQYF.

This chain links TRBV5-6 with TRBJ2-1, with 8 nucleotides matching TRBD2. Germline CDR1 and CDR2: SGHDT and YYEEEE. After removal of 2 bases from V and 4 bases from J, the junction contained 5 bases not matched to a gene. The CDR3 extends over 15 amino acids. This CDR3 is CASSFGTSRYNEQFF. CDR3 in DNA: TGTGCCAGCAGCTTCGGGACTAGTCGTTACAATGAGCAGTTCTTC.

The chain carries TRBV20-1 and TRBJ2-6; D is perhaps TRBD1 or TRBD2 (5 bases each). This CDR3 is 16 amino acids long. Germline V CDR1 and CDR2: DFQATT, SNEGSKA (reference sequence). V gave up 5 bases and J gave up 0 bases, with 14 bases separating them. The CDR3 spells CSASGRTVSGANVLTF. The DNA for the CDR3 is TGCAGTGCTTCGGGACGGACCGTCTCTGGGGCCAACGTCCTGACTTTC.

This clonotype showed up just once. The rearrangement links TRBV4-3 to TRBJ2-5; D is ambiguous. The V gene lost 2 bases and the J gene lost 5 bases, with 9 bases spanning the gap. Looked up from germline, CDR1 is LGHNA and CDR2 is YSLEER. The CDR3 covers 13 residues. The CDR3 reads CASSQRQFETQYF. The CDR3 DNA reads TGCGCCAGCAGCCAACGTCAGTTTGAGACCCAGTACTTC.

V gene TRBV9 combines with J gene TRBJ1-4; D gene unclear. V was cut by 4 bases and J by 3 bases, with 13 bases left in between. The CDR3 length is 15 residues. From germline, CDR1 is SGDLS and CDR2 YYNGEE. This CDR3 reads CASSTRPTPNEKLFF. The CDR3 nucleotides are TGTGCCAGCAGCACACGACCGACGCCTAATGAAAAACTGTTTTTT.

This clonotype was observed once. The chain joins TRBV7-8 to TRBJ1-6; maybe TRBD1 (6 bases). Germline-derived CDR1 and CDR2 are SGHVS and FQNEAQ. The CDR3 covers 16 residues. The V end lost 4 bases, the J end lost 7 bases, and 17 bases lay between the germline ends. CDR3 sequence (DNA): TGTGCCAGCAGCTCAGATACAGGGAAACCAAATTCACCCCTCCACTTT. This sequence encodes CASSSDTGKPNSPLHF.